These T cell receptor beta chains were read from a single sample in a study of T-cell reconstitution after alpha-beta-depleted transplantation in children. A single record per CDR3 protein comes from TCRdb applying MiXCR to the PCR reads. Of 200,000 or so distinct CDR3 sequences detected, about 8.2% appear once; the ten largest clones hold approximately 34%. The input for sequencing was PBMCs, mostly from graft donor cells, taken 360 days after TCRalphabeta/CD19-depleted stem cell transplant. These receptor sequences come from a male patient aged 2 to 9 who had a stem cell transplant for acute myeloid leukemia, so the T cells may come from the graft donor. CDR3s include the opening cysteine and the closing phenylalanine or tryptophan. Fields, in order: V gene, D gene, clone size, J gene, CDR3 protein, CDR3 DNA. D genes are given only for firm matches. Not all rows give a size; the values are once, few, many and, for expanded clones, a class.

>TRBV29-1|NA|few|TRBJ1-2
CSAGYDYGYTF
TGCAGCGCAGGGTATGACTATGGCTACACCTTC
>TRBV24-1|NA|few|TRBJ2-5
CATAVRVQETQYF
TGTGCCACCGCCGTCAGGGTCCAAGAGACCCAGTACTTC
>TRBV20-1|NA|once|TRBJ2-3
CSARRPTLTDTQYF
TGCAGTGCTCGGCGACCGACACTCACAGATACGCAGTATTTT
>TRBV12-3/TRBV12-4|NA|few|TRBJ2-4
CASTPGGVISKNIQYF
TGTGCCAGCACCCCCGGTGGAGTGATATCCAAAAACATTCAGTACTTC
>TRBV5-4|TRBD2|NA|TRBJ2-7
CASSLFTSGSRDTYEQYF
TGTGCCAGCAGCTTGTTTACTAGCGGGAGTAGGGACACCTACGAGCAGTACTTC
>TRBV5-1|NA|few|TRBJ2-5
CASSYMGEETQYF
TGCGCCAGCAGTTACATGGGGGAAGAGACCCAGTACTTC
>TRBV4-2|TRBD2|NA|TRBJ2-1
CASSQGLAGVNEQFF
TGTGCCAGCAGCCAGGGACTAGCGGGAGTCAATGAGCAGTTCTTC
>TRBV20-1|TRBD1|few|TRBJ1-2
CSARPTGAYGYTF
TGCAGTGCTAGACCTACAGGGGCCTATGGCTACACCTTC
>TRBV12-5|NA|many|TRBJ2-7
CASGSGQFTYEQYF
TGTGCTAGTGGCTCAGGACAGTTCACCTACGAGCAGTACTTC
>TRBV20-1|NA|few|TRBJ2-5
CSAGLPWRAETQYF
TGCAGTGCCGGATTACCTTGGCGTGCGGAGACCCAGTACTTC
>TRBV7-8|NA|few|TRBJ1-3
CASSNYRVAYSGNTIYF
TGTGCCAGCAGCAACTACAGGGTTGCCTACTCTGGAAACACCATATATTTT
>TRBV4-1|NA|NA|TRBJ2-7
CASSQDRGRDFSYEQYF
TGCGCCAGCAGCCAAGATAGGGGGCGGGACTTCTCCTACGAGCAGTACTTC
>TRBV6-5|NA|NA|TRBJ2-5
CASSYSGGAGIEETQYF
TGTGCCAGCAGTTACTCGGGGGGGGCAGGGATTGAAGAGACCCAGTACTTC
>TRBV29-1|TRBD2|many|TRBJ2-1
CSVAPVVWTSGGIYNEQFF
TGCAGCGTTGCCCCAGTAGTTTGGACTAGCGGGGGAATCTACAATGAGCAGTTCTTC
>TRBV2|NA|NA|TRBJ2-5
CASSTTSRETQYF
TGTGCCAGCAGCACTACTAGTCGTGAGACCCAGTACTTC
>TRBV21-1|NA|many|TRBJ1-5
CASSKWAYSNQPQHF
TGTGCCAGCAGCAAATGGGCTTATAGCAATCAGCCCCAGCATTTT
>TRBV27|TRBD1|many|TRBJ1-5
CASSLGQGEHQPQHF
TGTGCCAGCAGTTTGGGACAGGGGGAACATCAGCCCCAGCATTTT
>TRBV20-1|TRBD2|few|TRBJ2-1
CSASATGTSSYNEQFF
TGCAGTGCTTCAGCGACCGGGACTAGCTCCTACAATGAGCAGTTCTTC
>TRBV7-7|TRBD2|few|TRBJ2-5
CASSPTSGQETQYF
TGTGCTAGCAGCCCAACTAGCGGTCAAGAGACCCAGTACTTC
>TRBV7-9|NA|few|TRBJ2-3
CASSLSHYGSTDTQYF
TGTGCCAGCAGCTTAAGCCACTACGGTAGCACAGATACGCAGTATTTT
>TRBV25-1|TRBD2|many|TRBJ2-5
CASSPSGGGQETQYF
TGTGCCAGCAGTCCTAGCGGGGGCGGACAAGAGACCCAGTACTTC
>TRBV12-3/TRBV12-4|NA|NA|TRBJ2-7
CASSLDFPYEQYF
TGTGCCAGCAGTCTCGACTTCCCCTACGAGCAGTACTTC
>TRBV5-5|TRBD1|many|TRBJ1-6
CASSDRDRLSSYNSPLHF
TGTGCCAGCAGCGACCGGGACAGGTTAAGCTCCTATAATTCACCCCTCCACTTT
>TRBV6-1|NA|NA|TRBJ1-1
CASRLNGRLGVGTEAFF
TGTGCCAGCAGGCTAAACGGGCGCTTGGGGGTGGGCACTGAAGCTTTCTTT
>TRBV4-2|TRBD2|many|TRBJ2-3
CASSQESLAGSTDTQYF
TGTGCCAGCAGCCAAGAGTCACTAGCGGGGAGCACAGATACGCAGTATTTT
>TRBV11-2|TRBD2|NA|TRBJ2-5
CASSPVAGGQTQYF
TGTGCCAGCAGCCCCGTCGCGGGGGGCCAGACCCAGTACTTC
>TRBV5-1|NA|NA|TRBJ1-1
CASSLAANTEAFF
TGCGCCAGCAGCTTAGCAGCGAACACTGAAGCTTTCTTT
>TRBV6-5|NA|many|TRBJ2-1
CASSYSGLGGGEQFF
TGTGCCAGCAGTTATTCCGGGCTGGGGGGTGGTGAGCAGTTCTTC
>TRBV5-1|NA|NA|TRBJ1-4
CASSRILNEKLFF
TGCGCCAGCAGCCGGATTCTTAATGAAAAACTGTTTTTT
>TRBV29-1|NA|few|TRBJ2-5
CSVGTGKQETQYF
TGCAGCGTTGGCACAGGGAAACAAGAGACCCAGTACTTC
>TRBV6-1|TRBD2|NA|TRBJ2-1
CASSPGLAGLNEQFF
TGTGCCAGCAGCCCTGGGCTAGCGGGGCTTAATGAGCAGTTCTTC
>TRBV5-1|NA|NA|TRBJ2-1
CASSNPPMRAGRFF
TGCGCCAGCAGTAACCCCCCTATGAGGGCCGGGCGGTTCTTC
>TRBV29-1|NA|NA|TRBJ2-5
CSVVLRPGRTETQYF
TGCAGCGTGGTCCTTCGCCCAGGCAGGACGGAGACCCAGTACTTC
>TRBV20-1|TRBD2|many|TRBJ2-1
CSATRGSGRDSYNEQFF
TGCAGTGCGACCAGGGGTAGCGGGAGGGATTCCTACAATGAGCAGTTCTTC
>TRBV29-1|NA|few|TRBJ2-7
CSVPRGDEQYF
TGCAGCGTTCCCAGGGGGGACGAGCAGTACTTC
>TRBV12-3/TRBV12-4|NA|few|TRBJ2-5
CASSWDGRRGETQYF
TGTGCCAGCAGTTGGGACGGAAGAAGGGGAGAGACCCAGTACTTC
>TRBV29-1|NA|NA|TRBJ2-5
CSVDAGPETQYF
TGCAGCGTTGATGCGGGACCAGAGACCCAGTACTTC
>TRBV5-5|TRBD1|NA|TRBJ2-4
CASSTGDRRPRFQNIQYF
TGTGCCAGCAGTACGGGGGACAGGAGACCCAGATTCCAAAACATTCAGTACTTC
>TRBV7-2|NA|few|TRBJ2-1
CASSLKWGDEQFF
TGTGCCAGCAGCTTAAAGTGGGGCGATGAGCAGTTCTTC
>TRBV7-9|NA|few|TRBJ2-2
CASSLSEGGELFF
TGTGCCAGCAGCTTAAGTGAAGGCGGGGAGCTGTTTTTT
>TRBV20-1|TRBD1|few|TRBJ1-1
CSATPPRGPGTEAFF
TGCAGTGCTACTCCTCCCAGGGGGCCGGGCACTGAAGCTTTCTTT
>TRBV12-3/TRBV12-4|TRBD1|NA|TRBJ2-3
CASSPLDRELGTDTQYF
TGTGCCAGCAGTCCCCTGGACAGGGAGCTAGGGACAGATACGCAGTATTTT
>TRBV20-1|TRBD2|few|TRBJ2-7
CSASGLVRYEQYF
TGCAGTGCTAGCGGACTAGTCCGCTACGAGCAGTACTTC
>TRBV6-2/TRBV6-3|TRBD1|many|TRBJ2-1
CASSSRQGPSYNEQFF
TGTGCCAGCAGCTCCAGACAGGGTCCTTCCTACAATGAGCAGTTCTTC
>TRBV7-2|NA|few|TRBJ2-1
CASPSGAYNEQFF
TGTGCCAGCCCCTCGGGGGCCTACAATGAGCAGTTCTTC
>TRBV15|TRBD2|few|TRBJ2-3
CATSRDLPFRSGGPDTQYF
TGTGCCACCAGCAGAGATTTACCCTTTAGGAGCGGGGGCCCAGATACGCAGTATTTT
>TRBV2|NA|few|TRBJ2-1
CASSEGRLRDNEQFF
TGTGCCAGCAGTGAAGGGCGGCTTAGGGACAATGAGCAGTTCTTC
>TRBV7-2|NA|NA|TRBJ2-1
CASSLPPRSEQFF
TGTGCCAGCAGCTTGCCTCCTAGGAGTGAGCAGTTCTTC
>TRBV10-3|NA|many|TRBJ2-5
CAISEKGAGETQYF
TGTGCCATCAGTGAAAAAGGGGCGGGAGAGACCCAGTACTTC
>TRBV11-1|NA|few|TRBJ2-2
CASSHRTADGELFF
TGTGCCAGCAGCCACCGGACTGCCGACGGGGAGCTGTTTTTT
>TRBV20-1|TRBD1|few|TRBJ1-1
CSARDLAGQGDTEAFF
TGCAGTGCTAGAGATCTCGCCGGGCAGGGGGACACTGAAGCTTTCTTT
>TRBV5-1|TRBD2|few|TRBJ2-7
CASSLSGPLSYEQYF
TGCGCCAGCAGCCTTAGCGGGCCCTTGTCCTACGAGCAGTACTTC
>TRBV11-2|TRBD1|few|TRBJ1-1
CAGGQGDTEAFF
TGTGCCGGGGGACAGGGGGACACTGAAGCTTTCTTT
>TRBV28|NA|few|TRBJ1-1
CASRTDSYTEAFF
TGTGCCAGCAGGACGGACAGTTACACTGAAGCTTTCTTT
>TRBV5-6|NA|many|TRBJ1-6
CASSLEVDSPLHF
TGTGCCAGCAGCTTGGAGGTAGATTCACCCCTCCACTTT
>TRBV7-8|NA|few|TRBJ1-1
CASAFPWAAWNTEAFF
TGTGCCAGCGCTTTCCCGTGGGCAGCGTGGAACACTGAAGCTTTCTTT
>TRBV29-1|TRBD2|NA|TRBJ2-2
CSVGGLAGKNTGELFF
TGCAGCGTTGGAGGATTAGCGGGAAAGAACACCGGGGAGCTGTTTTTT
>TRBV5-1|TRBD2|NA|TRBJ2-6
CASSPWTSGAGANVLTF
TGCGCCAGCAGCCCATGGACTAGCGGGGCTGGGGCCAACGTCCTGACTTTC
>TRBV29-1|TRBD2|many|TRBJ2-7
CSASGGGEEQYF
TGCAGCGCCTCGGGGGGAGGCGAAGAGCAGTACTTC